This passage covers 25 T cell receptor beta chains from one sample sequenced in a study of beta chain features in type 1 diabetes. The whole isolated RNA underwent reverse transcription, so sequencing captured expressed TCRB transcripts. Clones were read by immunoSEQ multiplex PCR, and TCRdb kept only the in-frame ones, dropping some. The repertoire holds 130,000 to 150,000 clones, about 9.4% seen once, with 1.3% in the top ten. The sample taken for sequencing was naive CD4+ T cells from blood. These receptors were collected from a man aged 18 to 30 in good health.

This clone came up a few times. The CDR3 sequence: CASSSSNRGNTIYF. In DNA form, the CDR3 reads TGTGCCAGCAGCTCGTCAAATCGGGGAAACACCATATATTTT. V gene TRBV5-4 combines with J gene TRBJ1-3; D remains unclear. Trimming shortened V by 3 bases and J by 4 bases, and 11 bases separated the two germline ends. Per the germline V gene, CDR1 is SGHNT and CDR2 is YYREEE (reference sequence). The CDR3 is 14 residues long.

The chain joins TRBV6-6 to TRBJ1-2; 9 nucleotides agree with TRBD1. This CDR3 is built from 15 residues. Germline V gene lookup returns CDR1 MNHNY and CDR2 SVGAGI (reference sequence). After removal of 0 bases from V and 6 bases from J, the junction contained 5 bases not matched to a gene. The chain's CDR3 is CASSYSGQGGDGYTF. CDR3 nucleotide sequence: TGTGCCAGCAGTTACTCGGGACAGGGTGGCGATGGCTACACCTTC.

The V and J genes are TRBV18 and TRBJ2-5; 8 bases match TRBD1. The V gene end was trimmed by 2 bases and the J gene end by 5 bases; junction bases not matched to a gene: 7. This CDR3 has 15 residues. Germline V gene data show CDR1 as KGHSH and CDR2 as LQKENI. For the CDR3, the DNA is TGTGCCAGCTCACCAGCAGGGGGCGCTTTGGAGACCCAGTACTTC. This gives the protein CASSPAGGALETQYF.

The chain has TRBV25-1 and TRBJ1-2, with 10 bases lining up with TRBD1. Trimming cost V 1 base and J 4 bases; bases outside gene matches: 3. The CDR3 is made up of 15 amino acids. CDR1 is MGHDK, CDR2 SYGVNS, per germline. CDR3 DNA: TGTGCCAGCAGTGAATTGACAGGGGGCGTCTATGGCTACACCTTC. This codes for CASSELTGGVYGYTF.

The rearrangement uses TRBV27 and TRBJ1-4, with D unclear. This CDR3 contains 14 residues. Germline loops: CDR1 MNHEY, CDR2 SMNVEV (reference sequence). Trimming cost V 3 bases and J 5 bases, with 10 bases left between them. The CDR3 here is CASSFQGANEKLFF. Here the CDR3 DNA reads TGTGCCAGCAGTTTTCAAGGAGCGAATGAAAAACTGTTTTTT.

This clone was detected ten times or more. Written as DNA, the CDR3 is TGTGCCAGCTCACGGGAGGATTCACCCCTCCACTTT. Amino acids: CASSREDSPLHF. The V and J genes are TRBV18 and TRBJ1-6, with unresolved D. CDR3 length equals 12 residues. V was pared by 4 bases and J by 8 bases, with 6 bases between. Germline CDR1 reads KGHSH; CDR2 reads LQKENI.

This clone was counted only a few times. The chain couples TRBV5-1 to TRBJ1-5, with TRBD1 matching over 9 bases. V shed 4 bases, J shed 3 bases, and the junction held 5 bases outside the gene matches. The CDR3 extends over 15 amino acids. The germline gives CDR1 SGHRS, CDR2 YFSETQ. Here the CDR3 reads CASSPGQGSNQPQHF. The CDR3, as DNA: TGCGCCAGCAGCCCCGGACAGGGGTCCAATCAGCCCCAGCATTTT.

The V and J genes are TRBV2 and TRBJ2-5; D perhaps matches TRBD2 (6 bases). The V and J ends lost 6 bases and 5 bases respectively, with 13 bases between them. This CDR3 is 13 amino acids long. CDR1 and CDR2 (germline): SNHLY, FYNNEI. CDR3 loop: CASSPGEWETQYF. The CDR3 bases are TGTGCCAGCAGCCCGGGGGAATGGGAGACCCAGTACTTC. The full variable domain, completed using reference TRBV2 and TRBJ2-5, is EPEVTQTPSHQVTQMGQEVILRCVPISNHLYFYWYRQILGQKVEFLVSFYNNEISEKSEIFDDQFSVERPDGSNFTLKIRSTKLEDSAMYFCASSPGEWETQYFGPGTRLLVL.

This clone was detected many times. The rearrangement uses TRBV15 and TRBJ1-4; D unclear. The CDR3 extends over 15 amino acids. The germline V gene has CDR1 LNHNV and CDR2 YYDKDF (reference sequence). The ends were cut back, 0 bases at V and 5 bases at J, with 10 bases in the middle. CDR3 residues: CATSRDRRGNEKLFF. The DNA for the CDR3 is TGTGCCACCAGCAGAGATCGTCGCGGGAATGAAAAACTGTTTTTT.

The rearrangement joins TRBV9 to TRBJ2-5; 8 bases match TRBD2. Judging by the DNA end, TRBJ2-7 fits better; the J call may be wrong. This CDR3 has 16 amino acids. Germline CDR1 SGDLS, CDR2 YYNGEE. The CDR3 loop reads CASSVGLAGNSYEQYF. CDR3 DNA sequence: TGTGCCAGCAGCGTAGGGCTAGCGGGCAACTCCTACGAGCAGTACTTC.

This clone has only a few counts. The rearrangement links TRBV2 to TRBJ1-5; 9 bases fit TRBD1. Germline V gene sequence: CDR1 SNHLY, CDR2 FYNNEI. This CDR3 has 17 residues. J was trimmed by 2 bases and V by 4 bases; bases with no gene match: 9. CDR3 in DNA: TGTGCCAGCAGTGTCGAGACAGGGGGTTTGGGCAATCAGCCCCAGCATTTT. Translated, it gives CASSVETGGLGNQPQHF.

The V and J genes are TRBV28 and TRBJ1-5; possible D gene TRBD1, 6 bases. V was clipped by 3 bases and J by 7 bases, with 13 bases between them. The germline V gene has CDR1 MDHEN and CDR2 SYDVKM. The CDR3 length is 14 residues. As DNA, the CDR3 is TGTGCCAGCAGTTTGTCGGGGGGCGGACAGCCCCAGCATTTT. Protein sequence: CASSLSGGGQPQHF.

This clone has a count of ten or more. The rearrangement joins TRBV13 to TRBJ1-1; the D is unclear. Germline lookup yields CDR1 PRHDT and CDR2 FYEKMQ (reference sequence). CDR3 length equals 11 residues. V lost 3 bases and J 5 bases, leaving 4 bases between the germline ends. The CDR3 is CASSFRTEAFF. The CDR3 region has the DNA TGTGCCAGCAGCTTCAGGACTGAAGCTTTCTTT.

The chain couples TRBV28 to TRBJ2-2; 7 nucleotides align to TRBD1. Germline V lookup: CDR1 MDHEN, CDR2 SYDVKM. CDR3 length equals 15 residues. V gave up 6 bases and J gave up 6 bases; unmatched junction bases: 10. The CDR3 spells CASSEQGVLAGELFF. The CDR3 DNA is TGTGCCAGCAGCGAGCAGGGGGTGTTAGCCGGGGAGCTGTTTTTT. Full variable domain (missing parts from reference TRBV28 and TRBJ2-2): DVKVTQSSRYLVKRTGEKVFLECVQDMDHENMFWYRQDPGLGLRLIYFSYDVKMKEKGDIPEGYSVSREKKERFSLILESASTNQTSMYLCASSEQGVLAGELFFGEGSRLTVL.

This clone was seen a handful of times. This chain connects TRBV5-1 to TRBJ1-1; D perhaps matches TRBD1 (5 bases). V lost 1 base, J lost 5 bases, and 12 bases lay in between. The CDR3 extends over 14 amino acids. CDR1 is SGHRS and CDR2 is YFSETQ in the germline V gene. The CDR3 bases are TGCGCCAGCAGCTTGAATCCAGGGTTGACTGAAGCTTTCTTT. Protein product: CASSLNPGLTEAFF.

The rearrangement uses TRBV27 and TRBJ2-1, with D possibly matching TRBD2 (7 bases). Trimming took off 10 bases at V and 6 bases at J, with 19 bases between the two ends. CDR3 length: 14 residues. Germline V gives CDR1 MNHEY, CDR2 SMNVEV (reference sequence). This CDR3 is CATRLLGGGNEQFF. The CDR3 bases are TGTGCCACCAGACTCCTGGGAGGGGGCAATGAGCAGTTCTTC.

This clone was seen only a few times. The CDR3 protein is CASSPAEENYEQYF. CDR3 DNA: TGTGCCAGCAGTCCCGCGGAGGAGAACTACGAGCAGTACTTC. The chain recombines TRBV5-4 with TRBJ2-7; D may be TRBD2 (5 bases). CDR1 and CDR2 from the germline V gene are SGHNT and YYREEE (reference sequence). The CDR3 runs to 14 residues. V was trimmed by 5 bases and J by 3 bases, leaving 15 bases between them.

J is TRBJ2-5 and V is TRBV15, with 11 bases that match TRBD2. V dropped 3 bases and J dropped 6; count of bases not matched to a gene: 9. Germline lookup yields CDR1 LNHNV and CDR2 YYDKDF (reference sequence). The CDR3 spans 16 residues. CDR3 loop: CATSSKLAGETKTQYF. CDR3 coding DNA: TGTGCCACCAGCAGTAAACTAGCGGGGGAGACAAAGACCCAGTACTTC.

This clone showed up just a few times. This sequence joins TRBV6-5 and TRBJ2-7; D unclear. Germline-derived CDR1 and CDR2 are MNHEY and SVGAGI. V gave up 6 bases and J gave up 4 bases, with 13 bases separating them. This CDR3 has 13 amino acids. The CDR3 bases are TGTGCCAGCAGCCGACATGATTCATACGAGCAGTACTTC. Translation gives CASSRHDSYEQYF.

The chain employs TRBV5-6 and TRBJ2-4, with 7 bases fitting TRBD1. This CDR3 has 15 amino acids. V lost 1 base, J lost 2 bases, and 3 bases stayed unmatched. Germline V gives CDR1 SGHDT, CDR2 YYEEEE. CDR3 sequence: CASSLTGESKNIQYF. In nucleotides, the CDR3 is TGTGCCAGCAGCTTGACAGGGGAGTCCAAAAACATTCAGTACTTC.

DNA of the CDR3: TGTGCCAGCAGCTTAGAACAGAGCAATCAGCCCCAGCATTTT. Amino acid sequence: CASSLEQSNQPQHF. This chain links TRBV7-2 with TRBJ1-5; D remains unclear. Germline V gene lookup returns CDR1 SGHTA and CDR2 FQGNSA. Trimming took 1 base from V and 1 from J, leaving 5 bases between them. CDR3 size: 14 residues.

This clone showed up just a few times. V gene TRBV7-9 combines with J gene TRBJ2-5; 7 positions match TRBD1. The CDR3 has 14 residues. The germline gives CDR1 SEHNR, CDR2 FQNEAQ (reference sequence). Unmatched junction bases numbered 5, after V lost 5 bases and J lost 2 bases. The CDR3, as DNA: TGTGCCAGCAGCAAAGACAGGGCTCAAGAGACCCAGTACTTC. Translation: CASSKDRAQETQYF.

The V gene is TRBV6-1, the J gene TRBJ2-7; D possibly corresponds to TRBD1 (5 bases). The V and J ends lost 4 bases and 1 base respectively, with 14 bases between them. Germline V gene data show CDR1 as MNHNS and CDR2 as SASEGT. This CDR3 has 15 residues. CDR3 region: CASSAGKGASYEQYF. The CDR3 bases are TGTGCCAGCAGTGCAGGAAAAGGGGCTTCCTACGAGCAGTACTTC.

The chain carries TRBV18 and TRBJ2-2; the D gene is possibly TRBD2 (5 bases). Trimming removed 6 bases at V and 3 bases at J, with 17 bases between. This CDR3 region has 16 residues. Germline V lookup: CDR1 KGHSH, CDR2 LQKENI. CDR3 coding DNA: TGTGCCAGCTCCCGGAGAGAGGGCCACGACACCGGGGAGCTGTTTTTT. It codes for CASSRREGHDTGELFF.

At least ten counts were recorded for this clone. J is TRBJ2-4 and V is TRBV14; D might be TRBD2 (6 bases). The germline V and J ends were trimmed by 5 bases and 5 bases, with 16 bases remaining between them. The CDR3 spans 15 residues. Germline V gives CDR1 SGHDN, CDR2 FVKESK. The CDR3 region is CASSMGLLSQNIQYF. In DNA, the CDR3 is TGTGCCAGCAGCATGGGACTCCTCTCCCAAAACATTCAGTACTTC.